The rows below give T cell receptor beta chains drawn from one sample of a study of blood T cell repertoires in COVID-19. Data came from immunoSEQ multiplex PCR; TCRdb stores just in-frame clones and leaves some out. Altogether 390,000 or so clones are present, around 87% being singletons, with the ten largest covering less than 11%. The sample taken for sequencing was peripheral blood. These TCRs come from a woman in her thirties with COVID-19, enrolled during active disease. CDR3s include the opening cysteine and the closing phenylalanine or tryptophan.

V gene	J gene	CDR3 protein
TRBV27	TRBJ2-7	CASSRGYEQYF
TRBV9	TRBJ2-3	CASSVGGRPTDTQYF
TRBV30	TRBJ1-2	CASTRGVFYYGYTF
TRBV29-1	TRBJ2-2	CSTKENTGELFF
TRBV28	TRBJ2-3	CASSFPRLRSTSTDTQYF
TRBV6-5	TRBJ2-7	CASRVRQGFSYEQYF
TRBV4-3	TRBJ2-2	CASSQDALRGSGELFF
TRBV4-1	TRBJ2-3	CASSQQTGRSTDTQYF
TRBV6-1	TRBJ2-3	CASSELPSGSPDTQYF
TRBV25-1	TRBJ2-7	CASSRRGGGGEQYF
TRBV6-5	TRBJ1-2	CATNGGYYGYTF
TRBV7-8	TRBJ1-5	CASSREAASNQPQHF
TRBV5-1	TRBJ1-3	CASSFSQGGTIYF
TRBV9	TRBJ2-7	CASSEGPLRGAYEQYF
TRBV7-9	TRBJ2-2	CASSLSSGIWTGELFF
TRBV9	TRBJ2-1	CASSVEGVSYNEQFF
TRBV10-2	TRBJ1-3	CASSGALSGNTIYF
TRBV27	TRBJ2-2	CASSFLGALTGELFF
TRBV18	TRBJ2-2	CASSPAVFTGELFF
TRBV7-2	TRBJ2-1	CASSFLQGDEQFF
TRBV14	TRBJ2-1	CASSQGPVAGGAREQFF
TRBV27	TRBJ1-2	CASSVRGQFYGYTF
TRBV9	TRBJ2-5	CASSVEAGALGTQYF
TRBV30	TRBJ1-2	CAWSAGGDYGYTF
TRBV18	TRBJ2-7	CASSSNYEQYF
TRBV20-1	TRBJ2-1	CSARDSIRFF
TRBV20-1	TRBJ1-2	CSARSSGGYTF
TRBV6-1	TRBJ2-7	CASSEWTGPYEQYF
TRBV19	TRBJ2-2	CASSPRGGHTGELFF
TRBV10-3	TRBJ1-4	CAISESGQGREEKLFF
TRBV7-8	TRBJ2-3	CASSLGLAGGYTQYF
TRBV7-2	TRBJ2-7	CASSLVASGIYEQYF
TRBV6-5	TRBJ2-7	CASRGGTSRQYF
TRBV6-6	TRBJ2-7	CASSSSGRAEEQYF
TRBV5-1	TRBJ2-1	CASSLGGQTYNEQFF
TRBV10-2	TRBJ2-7	CASSFSLAGGGEQYF
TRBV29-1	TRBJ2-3	CSFPFTGTQYF
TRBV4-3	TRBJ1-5	CASSQDRRGGQPQHF
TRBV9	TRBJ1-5	CASSDGQNSNQPQHF
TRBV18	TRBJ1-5	CASSLGTGVYQPQHF
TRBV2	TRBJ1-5	CASSLQGSNQPQHF
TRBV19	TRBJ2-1	CASNMGLAGISYNEQFF
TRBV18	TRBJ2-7	CARASYEQYF
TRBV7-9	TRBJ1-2	CASTDRGFYGYTF
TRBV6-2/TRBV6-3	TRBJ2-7	CASSYPQGETYEQYF